Listed here are 9 T cell receptor beta chains from one sample, sequenced in a study of spatial heterogeneity in lung cancer. TCRdb passed the 5' RACE reads through MiXCR, listing each CDR3 protein once. The top ten hold just over 40% of the sample, which has more than 80,000 distinct CDR3 sequences, 10% to 15% seen once. Time point meaning: sample taken at primary tumor resection. Whole RNA from tumor, nontumor lung or frozen PBMC was sequenced unsorted. Sequencing was performed on PBMCs, taken at surgery. These receptors all stem from a male donor with early-stage non-small cell lung cancer.

This clonotype was picked up a small number of times. The J gene is TRBJ2-5, the V gene TRBV27; possibly TRBD1 or TRBD2 for D (5 bases each). Per the germline V gene, CDR1 is MNHEY and CDR2 is SMNVEV (reference sequence). Trimming took off 6 bases at V and 2 bases at J, with 10 bases between the two ends. The CDR3 contains 13 residues. The DNA of the CDR3 is TGTGCCAGCAGACACAGGAGGCAAGAGACCCAGTACTTC. Its protein is CASRHRRQETQYF.

The gene calls are TRBV25-1 and TRBJ1-1; no clear D gene. V was pared by 0 bases and J by 7 bases, with 9 bases between. The CDR3 is made up of 13 amino acids. Germline CDR1 reads MGHDK; CDR2 reads SYGVNS. This CDR3 reads CASSEYQEGEAFF. CDR3 sequence (DNA): TGTGCCAGCAGTGAATATCAGGAGGGTGAAGCTTTCTTT.

The genes are TRBV7-2 and TRBJ2-7; D call uncertain. Trimming pared 5 bases from V and 3 bases from J, leaving 14 bases between. Germline V gene sequence: CDR1 SGHTA, CDR2 FQGNSA. The CDR3 extends over 14 amino acids. CDR3 region: CASSPDRSRYEQYF. The CDR3 nucleotides are TGTGCCAGCAGCCCGGACCGAAGCCGCTACGAGCAGTACTTC.

This clonotype was seen a few times. The chain combines TRBV20-1 with TRBJ2-7; 7 bases map to TRBD2. With 6 bases clipped from V and 4 bases from J, the junction kept 6 bases outside the gene matches. The CDR3 is 12 amino acids. Germline values: CDR1 DFQATT, CDR2 SNEGSKA (reference sequence). The CDR3 reads CSAHDGRYEQYF. The CDR3 DNA follows: TGCAGTGCGCACGACGGGAGGTACGAGCAGTACTTC.

The V gene is TRBV7-8, the J gene TRBJ2-7; 10 bases agree with TRBD1. The CDR3 is 16 residues long. The V and J ends lost 1 base and 4 bases, in that order; junction bases with no gene match: 7. Germline V lookup: CDR1 SGHVS, CDR2 FQNEAQ. The CDR3 here is CASSLEGTGVSYEQYF. The CDR3 coding sequence is TGTGCCAGCAGCTTAGAAGGGACAGGGGTTTCATACGAGCAGTACTTC.

The rearrangement uses TRBV6-1 and TRBJ2-5; D is tentatively TRBD1 or TRBD2 (6 bases each). The CDR3 loop spans 14 amino acids. Germline V gives CDR1 MNHNS, CDR2 SASEGT. Trimming left V 6 bases short and J 1 base short, with 12 bases between. The CDR3 DNA reads as TGTGCCAGCAGCGAGGGGGGACCCCAAGAGACCCAGTACTTC. Translated: CASSEGGPQETQYF.

This clonotype was picked up a small number of times. V gene TRBV7-2 combines with J gene TRBJ2-2; TRBD2 might be the D (5 bases). Germline lookup yields CDR1 SGHTA and CDR2 FQGNSA. This CDR3 comprises 14 residues. Trimming stripped 1 base from V and 7 bases from J, with 10 bases between. CDR3 in amino acids: CASSLGGYSGELFF. In DNA form, the CDR3 reads TGTGCCAGCAGCTTAGGCGGGTACAGCGGGGAGCTGTTTTTT. Based on the CDR3 plus reference TRBV7-2 and TRBJ2-2, the full variable domain is GAGVSQSPSNKVTEKGKDVELRCDPISGHTALYWYRQSLGQGLEFLIYFQGNSAPDKSGLPSDRFSAERTGGSVSTLTIQRTQQEDSAVYLCASSLGGYSGELFFGEGSRLTVL.

The V call is TRBV2, the J call TRBJ1-5; 9 bases map to TRBD1. This CDR3 contains 14 residues. The germline V gene encodes CDR1 SNHLY and CDR2 FYNNEI. Trimming at V came to 6 bases and at J to 9 bases, leaving 9 bases not matched to a gene. DNA of the CDR3: TGTGCCAGCAGCGGACAGGGGACTTTTGGGCCCCAGCATTTT. It codes for CASSGQGTFGPQHF.

This clonotype was seen only a few times. This chain connects TRBV7-9 to TRBJ2-5; 7 bases agree with TRBD1. The CDR3 runs 14 residues. With V trimmed by 11 bases and J by 5 bases, 14 bases remained unmatched. CDR1 is SEHNR and CDR2 is FQNEAQ in the germline V gene (reference sequence). The CDR3 DNA reads TGTGCCTGCGGCGCGGAGACAGGGCTGGAGACCCAGTACTTC. Amino acids: CACGAETGLETQYF.